The 24 T cell receptor beta chains listed next were all sequenced from one sample in a study of T cells after yellow fever vaccination. MiXCR, run by TCRdb on the 5' RACE reads, gives a single entry per CDR3 protein. Of about 260,000 distinct CDR3 sequences listed, over 10% are singletons. The source was CD4+ T cells sorted from PBMCs, collected 45 days after the yellow fever booster vaccination. All receptors come from a man aged 30-40 years who received the YFV17D yellow fever vaccine.

This clonotype showed up just a few times. This sequence joins TRBV20-1 and TRBJ2-2; 9 positions match TRBD1. The junction had 3 bases not matched to a gene; V was cut back by 3 bases and J by 1 base. CDR3 length: 15 amino acids. Germline CDR1 reads DFQATT; CDR2 reads SNEGSKA (reference sequence). DNA of the CDR3: TGCAGTGCTAGCGGGGGACAGGGGAACACCGGGGAGCTGTTTTTT. As protein: CSASGGQGNTGELFF.

This clonotype was detected a few times. V gene TRBV20-1 combines with J gene TRBJ2-3; D possibly corresponds to TRBD2 (7 bases). With 0 bases removed from V and 4 bases from J, the gap between germline ends came to 14 bases. Per germline, CDR1 DFQATT and CDR2 SNEGSKA (reference sequence). This CDR3 is built from 15 residues. The CDR3 sequence: CSARDPARGPDTQYF. The CDR3 DNA reads as TGCAGTGCTAGAGATCCGGCGCGGGGGCCAGATACGCAGTATTTT.

This chain links TRBV29-1 with TRBJ1-2; no reliable D call. V was pared by 0 bases and J by 2 bases, with 10 bases between. The CDR3 contains 14 residues. Germline V lookup: CDR1 SQVTM, CDR2 ANQGSEA. CDR3 loop: CSVEDRGRNYGYTF. The DNA of the CDR3 is TGCAGCGTTGAAGATCGTGGGAGGAACTATGGCTACACCTTC.

The sample holds one count of this clonotype. The V gene is TRBV6-2 or TRBV6-3, the J gene TRBJ2-7, with TRBD1 matching 7 bases. This CDR3 is 15 amino acids long. Germline V gives CDR1 MNHEY, CDR2 SVGEGT. Trimming cost V 0 bases and J 2 bases; bases outside gene matches: 4. The CDR3, as DNA: TGTGCCAGCAGTTACTCAACAGGGGCCCCCTACGAGCAGTACTTC. It encodes CASSYSTGAPYEQYF.

This clonotype showed up just a few times. The chain combines TRBV20-1 with TRBJ2-3; D unresolved. The germline CDR1 and CDR2 sequences are DFQATT and SNEGSKA (reference sequence). There are 12 residues in the CDR3. Trimming left V 6 bases short and J 4 bases short, with 11 bases between. In nucleotides, the CDR3 is TGCAGTGCCCCATTCGGGCCAGATACGCAGTATTTT. The encoded protein is CSAPFGPDTQYF.

This clonotype was found a few times. J is TRBJ1-1 and V is TRBV7-2; D is ambiguous. Germline V lookup: CDR1 SGHTA, CDR2 FQGNSA. Trimming took off 7 bases at V and 2 bases at J, with 20 bases between the two ends. The CDR3 is 16 amino acids. The CDR3 spells CASTLSSGVKNTEAFF. CDR3 in DNA: TGTGCCAGCACCCTTAGCTCGGGTGTAAAAAACACTGAAGCTTTCTTT.

V usage is TRBV20-1 and J usage is TRBJ2-7; maybe TRBD2 (6 bases). This CDR3 contains 14 residues. V was clipped by 6 bases and J by 5 bases, with 20 bases between them. Germline V gene sequence: CDR1 DFQATT, CDR2 SNEGSKA (reference sequence). The CDR3 DNA follows: TGCAGTGCCGAATCCGGGACTCCCGACGACGAGCAGTACTTC. Translating gives CSAESGTPDDEQYF.

This clonotype has a handful of counts. The chain uses TRBV7-2 and TRBJ2-7, with D tentatively TRBD2 (5 bases). Trimming pared 1 base from V and 3 bases from J, leaving 10 bases between. The germline gives CDR1 SGHTA, CDR2 FQGNSA. The CDR3 totals 14 residues. The CDR3 sequence: CASSLVQRSYEQYF. The DNA of the CDR3 is TGTGCCAGCAGCTTAGTTCAGCGGAGCTACGAGCAGTACTTC.

As for this clonotype: The limits of the CDR3 on the DNA are not certain, so only TCRdb's listed CDR3 is given. The rearrangement links TRBV4-3 to TRBJ2-3; the tabulated D call, TRBD2, remains unverified against the DNA. The CDR3 length equals 15 residues, ends included. Germline V CDR1 and CDR2: LGHNA, YSLEER. The chain's CDR3 is CASKVASGSLATLYF.

V and J are TRBV6-1 and TRBJ1-4; weak D call: TRBD1 (5 bases). This CDR3 region has 14 residues. Germline CDR1 MNHNS, CDR2 SASEGT. V was clipped by 6 bases and J by 3 bases, with 11 bases between them. CDR3 residues: CASRKGTANEKLFF. In DNA, the CDR3 is TGTGCCAGCAGGAAGGGGACGGCTAATGAAAAACTGTTTTTT.

This clonotype was seen only a few times. The J gene is TRBJ2-3, the V gene TRBV11-2; D remains ambiguous. CDR1 SGHAT and CDR2 FQNNGV come from the germline V gene. The V and J ends lost 7 bases and 2 bases respectively, with 13 bases between them. The CDR3 loop spans 14 amino acids. The CDR3 region has the DNA TGTGCCAGCACCCTCGGGCGGAACACAGATACGCAGTATTTT. It codes for CASTLGRNTDTQYF.

The sample holds a few counts of this clonotype. The rearrangement uses TRBV20-1 and TRBJ2-5; D perhaps matches TRBD1 (6 bases). Germline V CDR1 and CDR2: DFQATT, SNEGSKA (reference sequence). CDR3 length: 11 residues. V lost 7 bases to trimming and J lost 5 bases, with 11 bases between them. CDR3 loop: CSGQVSETQYF. In nucleotides, the CDR3 is TGCAGTGGACAGGTGTCGGAGACCCAGTACTTC.

The chain carries TRBV5-1 and TRBJ2-5; D is unresolved. Trimming removed 1 base from V and 2 bases from J, with 9 bases in between. The germline V gene encodes CDR1 SGHRS and CDR2 YFSETQ. The CDR3 consists of 14 residues. CDR3: CASSLRAVQETQYF. The CDR3 coding sequence is TGCGCCAGCAGCTTGAGGGCGGTGCAAGAGACCCAGTACTTC. The complete variable domain, with remaining parts taken from reference TRBV5-1 and TRBJ2-5, reads KAGVTQTPRYLIKTRGQQVTLSCSPISGHRSVSWYQQTPGQGLQFLFEYFSETQRNKGNFPGRFSGRQFSNSRSEMNVSTLELGDSALYLCASSLRAVQETQYFGPGTRLLVL.

V and J are TRBV23-1 and TRBJ2-2; 12 bases map to TRBD2. TRBV23-1 is an ORF, with its function uncertain. The CDR3 consists of 18 residues. V shed 2 bases, J shed 5 bases, and the junction held 9 bases outside the gene matches. The CDR3 region has the DNA TGCGCCAGCAGTCAAGTTCTAGCGGGAGGGCCGCCAACCGGGGAGCTGTTTTTT. Translating it yields CASSQVLAGGPPTGELFF.

The gene calls are TRBV15 and TRBJ2-7; D perhaps matches TRBD2 (5 bases). Germline CDR1 reads LNHNV; CDR2 reads YYDKDF (reference sequence). With 0 bases removed from V and 0 bases from J, the gap between germline ends came to 21 bases. The CDR3 covers 19 residues. The CDR3 is CATSRDRRAPRGSSYEQYF. CDR3 nucleotide sequence: TGTGCCACCAGCAGAGATAGGCGGGCCCCCCGAGGGAGCTCCTACGAGCAGTACTTC.

This chain links TRBV5-6 with TRBJ2-7, with 10 positions matching TRBD1. Germline trimming cut 3 bases from V and 6 bases from J; bases unmatched to any gene: 3. Germline lookup yields CDR1 SGHDT and CDR2 YYEEEE. The length of the CDR3 is 13 residues. The CDR3 reads CASSWGTGAEQYF. For the CDR3, the DNA is TGTGCCAGCAGCTGGGGGACAGGGGCCGAGCAGTACTTC.

This clonotype came up a few times. The rearrangement links TRBV18 to TRBJ2-1, with 9 bases lining up with TRBD2. The CDR3 has 15 residues. The V gene's germline CDR1 is KGHSH and CDR2 LQKENI. Trimming took 0 bases from V and 8 from J; bases not matched to a gene: 5. The CDR3 reads CASSPPSSGAHEQFF. The CDR3 DNA follows: TGTGCCAGCTCACCACCGTCTAGCGGGGCGCATGAGCAGTTCTTC.

In this sample, this clonotype turned up a few times. The V and J genes are TRBV20-1 and TRBJ1-1; maybe TRBD1 (6 bases). Germline loops: CDR1 DFQATT, CDR2 SNEGSKA (reference sequence). V lost 4 bases, J lost 4 bases, and 16 bases lay in between. The CDR3 is 14 residues long. The CDR3 region has the DNA TGCAGTGCTAAGAAAACAGGGTCCATCACTGAAGCTTTCTTT. Its protein is CSAKKTGSITEAFF.

This clonotype was seen ten or more times. This chain links TRBV12-3 or TRBV12-4 with TRBJ1-4; D is unresolved. V was trimmed by 5 bases and J by 8 bases, leaving 18 bases between them. CDR3 length: 15 amino acids. CDR3 nucleotides: TGTGCCAGCAGTCGCTATGGTAGTTCGGGGGAAAAACTGTTTTTT. Amino acids: CASSRYGSSGEKLFF.

This clonotype was detected ten times or more. V gene TRBV12-3 or TRBV12-4 combines with J gene TRBJ2-5; TRBD2 is a possible D gene (5 bases). V was pared by 7 bases and J by 5 bases, with 11 bases between. The CDR3 covers 12 residues. CDR3 nucleotide sequence: TGTGCCAGCACCCCCGGGGTTGAGACCCAGTACTTC. Amino acids: CASTPGVETQYF.

This clonotype was counted a few times. This sequence joins TRBV7-2 and TRBJ2-1; D tentatively fits TRBD1 or TRBD2 (6 bases each). The germline V gene encodes CDR1 SGHTA and CDR2 FQGNSA. Trimming left V 7 bases short and J 12 bases short, with 19 bases between. This CDR3 region has 13 residues. CDR3 sequence reads: CASTPRIGGGQFF. In DNA form, the CDR3 reads TGTGCCAGCACCCCCCGTATAGGGGGAGGGCAGTTCTTC.

This clonotype was seen a handful of times. The rearrangement joins TRBV5-1 to TRBJ1-4; tentatively, D is TRBD1 (5 bases). The CDR3 covers 14 residues. Germline-derived CDR1 and CDR2 are SGHRS and YFSETQ. Trimming removed 1 base from V and 5 bases from J, with 9 bases in between. The CDR3: CASSLLGQNEKLFF. The CDR3 coding sequence is TGCGCCAGCAGCTTGTTGGGGCAGAATGAAAAACTGTTTTTT.

The rearrangement uses TRBV27 and TRBJ2-1; no clear D. This CDR3 spans 17 amino acids. The germline V gene has CDR1 MNHEY and CDR2 SMNVEV (reference sequence). Deletions cut 6 bases from V and 1 base from J, with 19 bases between. The CDR3 is CASRQKNVALSYNEQFF. In nucleotides, the CDR3 is TGTGCCAGCAGGCAGAAAAATGTAGCCCTTTCCTACAATGAGCAGTTCTTC.

The gene calls are TRBV15 and TRBJ2-6, with D possibly called TRBD1 or TRBD2 (5 bases each). The V end was cut by 0 bases, the J end by 4 bases, with 10 bases between. The length of the CDR3 is 16 residues. Germline lookup yields CDR1 LNHNV and CDR2 YYDKDF (reference sequence). CDR3 nucleotides: TGTGCCACCAGCAGAGACCCCGGGGCCGGGGCCAACGTCCTGACTTTC. Encoded protein: CATSRDPGAGANVLTF.